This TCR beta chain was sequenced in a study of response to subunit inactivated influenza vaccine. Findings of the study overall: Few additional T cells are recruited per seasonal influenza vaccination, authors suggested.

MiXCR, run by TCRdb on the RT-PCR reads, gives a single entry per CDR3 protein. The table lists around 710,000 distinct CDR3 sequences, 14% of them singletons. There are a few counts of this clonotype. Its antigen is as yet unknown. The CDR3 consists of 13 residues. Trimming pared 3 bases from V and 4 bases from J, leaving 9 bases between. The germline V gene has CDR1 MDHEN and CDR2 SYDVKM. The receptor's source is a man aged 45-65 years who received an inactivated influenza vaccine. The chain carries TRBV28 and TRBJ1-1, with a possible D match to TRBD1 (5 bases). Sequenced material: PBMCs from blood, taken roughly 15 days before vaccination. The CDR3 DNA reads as TGTGCCAGCAGTTTTGGGACGGCCACTGAAGCTTTCTTT. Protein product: CASSFGTATEAFF.